Listed below are T cell receptor beta chains from one sample, sequenced in a study of blood T cell repertoires in COVID-19. TCRdb's table, derived via immunoSEQ multiplex PCR, lists solely in-frame clones and lacks some. The sample lists 200,000 or so clones, 70% to 90% seen once, with roughly 2.4% in the top ten. Sequencing used PBMCs or T cells enriched from blood (not recorded which). Source of these receptors: a woman aged 40 to 50 with acute COVID-19. Each CDR3 is given with its conserved first and last residue. The D gene is left open where the match is weak. Clone size, where shown, is once, few, many, or a class for clones that have expanded.

J: TRBJ1-1; V: TRBV11-3; length: 12; D: .; size: .; DNA: TGTGCCAGCAGCTTAAAGACGGGTGAAGCTTTCTTT; CDR3: CASSLKTGEAFF
J: TRBJ2-1; V: TRBV7-9; length: 15; D: .; size: once; DNA: TGTGCCAGCAGCTGGTCAACCAGGGGAGTCCATGAGCAGTTCTTC; CDR3: CASSWSTRGVHEQFF
J: TRBJ2-1; V: TRBV29-1; length: 13; D: TRBD1; size: .; DNA: TGCAGCGTTGAACAGGGGGCCGGGGGTGAGCAGTTCTTC; CDR3: CSVEQGAGGEQFF
J: TRBJ2-3; V: TRBV28; length: 12; D: .; size: .; DNA: TGTGCCAGCACGGGTAGATACACACACCAGTATTTT; CDR3: CASTGRYTHQYF
J: TRBJ2-7; V: TRBV4-1; length: 18; D: .; size: .; DNA: TGCGCCAGCAGCCCAACCCCCGAGGTGGGGGGGCTTTACTACGAGCAGTACTTC; CDR3: CASSPTPEVGGLYYEQYF
J: TRBJ1-2; V: TRBV6-2/TRBV6-3; length: 15; D: TRBD1; size: .; DNA: TGTGCCAGCAGCCGACCGGGACAGACTAACTATGGCTACACCTTC; CDR3: CASSRPGQTNYGYTF
J: TRBJ1-3; V: TRBV7-2; length: 15; D: TRBD1; size: .; DNA: TGTGCCAGCAGCTTATCAGGGGGCACTGGAAACACCATATATTTT; CDR3: CASSLSGGTGNTIYF
J: TRBJ2-1; V: TRBV11-2; length: 15; D: TRBD1; size: .; DNA: TGTGCCAGCAGCTCTTCGGGACAGGGTTACAATGAGCAGTTCTTC; CDR3: CASSSSGQGYNEQFF
J: TRBJ2-7; V: TRBV7-9; length: 18; D: TRBD2; size: .; DNA: TGTGCCAGCAGCTTAGGGACGGTGGGCGGGGGGACCTCCCGCGAGCAGTACTTC; CDR3: CASSLGTVGGGTSREQYF
J: TRBJ1-5; V: TRBV4-1; length: 16; D: .; size: .; DNA: TGCGCCAGCAGCCCCCATGCGGGGGATAGCAATCAGCCCCAGCATTTT; CDR3: CASSPHAGDSNQPQHF
J: TRBJ2-1; V: TRBV25-1; length: 14; D: .; size: .; DNA: TGTGCCAGCTGCCGGGACACTTGCTACAATGAGCAGTTCTTC; CDR3: CASCRDTCYNEQFF
J: TRBJ1-4; V: TRBV23-1; length: 16; D: TRBD1; size: few; DNA: TGCGCCAGCAGTCCCTTACAGGGGGTTGAGGATGAAAAACTGTTTTTT; CDR3: CASSPLQGVEDEKLFF
J: TRBJ1-1; V: TRBV3-1/TRBV3-2; length: 14; D: .; size: .; DNA: TGTGCCAGCAGCCCACACGGCGGGAACACTGAAGCTTTCTTT; CDR3: CASSPHGGNTEAFF
J: TRBJ2-6; V: TRBV7-2; length: 16; D: TRBD2; size: .; DNA: TGTGCCAGCAGCGTAAGCGGGGGGACTGGGGCCAACGTCCTGACTTTC; CDR3: CASSVSGGTGANVLTF
J: TRBJ1-2; V: TRBV5-5; length: 15; D: .; size: .; DNA: TGTGCCAGCAGCTTGGGCGTATCAACGAACTATGGCTACACCTTC; CDR3: CASSLGVSTNYGYTF
J: TRBJ1-3; V: TRBV6-2/TRBV6-3; length: 16; D: .; size: .; DNA: TGTGCCAGCAGTTACGGGACACGTTTCTCTGGAAACACCATATATTTT; CDR3: CASSYGTRFSGNTIYF
J: TRBJ1-2; V: TRBV27; length: 14; D: .; size: .; DNA: TGTGCCAGCAGCCTATCTCCCTTGGTAGCCGGCTACACCTTC; CDR3: CASSLSPLVAGYTF
J: TRBJ2-1; V: TRBV13; length: 12; D: .; size: .; DNA: TGTGCCAGCAGCTTACAGGGAAATGAGCAGTTCTTC; CDR3: CASSLQGNEQFF
J: TRBJ1-6; V: TRBV12-3/TRBV12-4; length: 13; D: .; size: .; DNA: TGTGCCAGCAGTTTACAGAAAAATTCACCCCTCCACTTT; CDR3: CASSLQKNSPLHF
J: TRBJ1-6; V: TRBV7-2; length: 18; D: TRBD1; size: .; DNA: TGTGCCAGCAGCATATTGACAGGGGGCGCCACCTATAATTCACCCCTCCACTTT; CDR3: CASSILTGGATYNSPLHF
J: TRBJ2-2; V: TRBV9; length: 13; D: .; size: .; DNA: TGTGCCAGCAGCGTATGGAGCACCGGGGAGCTGTTTTTT; CDR3: CASSVWSTGELFF
J: TRBJ2-7; V: TRBV5-4; length: 16; D: TRBD2; size: .; DNA: TGTGCCAGCAGCGGCCTGACTAGCGGGGGGGCCTACGAGCAGTACTTC; CDR3: CASSGLTSGGAYEQYF
J: TRBJ2-5; V: TRBV5-4; length: 16; D: TRBD1; size: .; DNA: TGTGCCAGCAGTCACGGGACAGGGCCAGGGGAAGAGACCCAGTACTTC; CDR3: CASSHGTGPGEETQYF
J: TRBJ2-1; V: TRBV7-2; length: 14; D: .; size: .; DNA: TGTGCCAGCAGCTTAGCCGACGTTGCGGGTGAGCAGTTCTTC; CDR3: CASSLADVAGEQFF
J: TRBJ1-5; V: TRBV30; length: 14; D: TRBD1; size: .; DNA: TGTGCCTGGAGTACAGGGGGTAGCAATCAGCCCCAGCATTTT; CDR3: CAWSTGGSNQPQHF
J: TRBJ1-1; V: TRBV3-1/TRBV3-2; length: 13; D: .; size: .; DNA: TGTGCCAGCAGCCAGAGGGGGGGCGTAGCGTCTTTCTTT; CDR3: CASSQRGGVASFF